This T cell receptor beta chain was sequenced in a study of technical replicates of blood from a handful of donors. The germline gives CDR1 ENHRY, CDR2 SYGVKD. V lost 2 bases, J lost 0 bases, and 10 bases lay in between. The CDR3 sequence is 15 residues long. The table came from immunoSEQ multiplex PCR; TCRdb's copy has only in-frame clones and leaves some out. This sample has 90,000 to 100,000 clones, with under 97% found just once. The sequence derives from a human donor in good health. Sequencing was performed on T cells isolated from PBMCs. The chain has TRBV10-3 and TRBJ1-1; TRBD1 is a possible D gene (5 bases). The CDR3 DNA reads TGTGCCATCAGTGAGACAGGAATCATGAACACTGAAGCTTTCTTT. This translates into CAISETGIMNTEAFF.